The entry that follows covers one TCR beta chain sequence. The data originate from a study of T-cell memory formation after mild COVID-19. The germline gives CDR1 LNHDA, CDR2 SQIVND (reference sequence). The CDR3 is 16 residues long. Trimming at V came to 4 bases and at J to 1 base, leaving 4 bases not matched to a gene. TCRdb re-called the 5' RACE reads with MiXCR, one entry per CDR3 protein. The data show fewer than 150,000 distinct CDR3 sequences, about 15% seen once. This receptor was identified in a young man who had mild COVID-19 (a few samples of this study predate the infection). Cell type and time point are not known. Specimen: PBMCs or a T cell subset sorted from them (not recorded which). The chain uses TRBV19 and TRBJ2-1; the match to TRBD2 covers 10 bases. The CDR3 nucleotides read TGTGCCAGTAGTAAGCGGGGGGGCCGGTCCTACAATGAGCAGTTCTTC. This gives the protein CASSKRGGRSYNEQFF.